This T cell receptor beta chain comes out of a study of long-term antiretroviral therapy in people with HIV. The immunoSEQ assay was v3.0, run at survey level. Produced via immunoSEQ multiplex PCR; TCRdb's table is partial and in-frame only. The sample carries 20,000 or so clones, 76% recorded once. Germline CDR1 SGHNT, CDR2 YYREEE (reference sequence). The CDR3 has 16 residues. V was clipped by 1 base and J by 4 bases, with 14 bases between them. This TCR derives from a woman in her fifties or sixties with HIV. This sequence joins TRBV5-4 and TRBJ1-4, with D unclear. The sample consisted of unsorted PBMCs, taken 0.5 years before starting antiretroviral therapy. DNA for the CDR3: TGTGCCAGCAGCTTGCGCTTGGGCCTGGGTAATGAAAAACTGTTTTTT. Its translation is CASSLRLGLGNEKLFF.